The next 16 T cell receptor beta chains were all read from a single sample in a study of radiation and T cells in renal cell carcinoma. Profiling relied on immunoSEQ multiplex PCR, and the TCRdb table lists in-frame clones only, not all of them. Of over 45,000 clones listed, approximately 80% are singletons. Documented time point: baseline pretreatment blood. Treatment defined: 15 Gy SBRT to primary tumor, nephrectomy 4 weeks later. Sequencing was performed on blood, taken from a patient whose treatment included radiotherapy and nephrectomy. These TCRs come from a man aged 55 to 70 with renal cell carcinoma.

The chain links TRBV18 to TRBJ1-2; TRBD1 aligns across 9 bases. V was clipped by 3 bases and J by 7 bases; unmatched bases: 9. The germline V gene has CDR1 KGHSH and CDR2 LQKENI. The CDR3 runs to 15 residues. The CDR3 sequence is CASSPQGTGTGGYTF. CDR3 nucleotide sequence: TGTGCCAGCTCACCTCAAGGGACAGGGACTGGTGGCTACACCTTC.

J is TRBJ2-5 and V is TRBV25-1, with D possibly matching TRBD1 (6 bases). The J call could be wrong; TRBJ2-7 is a better fit for the DNA end. The CDR3 spans 15 residues. Germline loops: CDR1 MGHDK, CDR2 SYGVNS. CDR3 residues: CASSEDRYFSYEQYF. The CDR3 DNA sequence: TGTGCCAGCAGTGAAGACAGGTACTTCTCTTACGAGCAGTACTTC.

The gene calls are TRBV16 and TRBJ1-4; tentatively, D is TRBD1 (6 bases). CDR1 is KGHSY, CDR2 FQNENV, per germline. The CDR3 contains 16 residues. Trimming pared 2 bases from V and 7 bases from J, leaving 17 bases between. The CDR3 region has the DNA TGTGCCAGCAGCCAAAATCTCGGGACACTTGGTGAAAAACTGTTTTTT. This translates into CASSQNLGTLGEKLFF.

This chain uses TRBV30 with TRBJ1-1; no reliable D call. Germline CDR1 reads GTSNPN; CDR2 reads SVGIG (reference sequence). V was cut by 3 bases and J by 1 base, with 6 bases left in between. This CDR3 spans 12 amino acids. The CDR3 is CAWRWENTEAFF. For the CDR3, the DNA is TGTGCCTGGAGATGGGAGAACACTGAAGCTTTCTTT. Filled out from reference TRBV30 and TRBJ1-1, the complete variable domain reads SQTIHQWPATLVQPVGSPLSLECTVEGTSNPNLYWYRQAAGRGLQLLFYSVGIGQISSEVPQNLSASRPQDRQFILSSKKLLLSDSGFYLCAWRWENTEAFFGQGTRLTVV.

CDR3 nucleotide sequence: TGCGCCAGCAGCATGGACACGAACCAAGAGACCCAGTACTTC. Amino acid sequence: CASSMDTNQETQYF. The V call is TRBV5-1, the J call TRBJ2-5; weak D call: TRBD1 (5 bases). Germline V gene sequence: CDR1 SGHRS, CDR2 YFSETQ. The CDR3 length is 14 residues. Trimming took off 4 bases at V and 0 bases at J, with 10 bases between the two ends.

The chain joins TRBV7-3 to TRBJ2-1; TRBD2 matches at 14 bases. This CDR3 contains 13 residues. Germline-derived CDR1 and CDR2 are SGHTA and FQGTGA. J lost 9 bases, V lost 8 bases, and 3 bases had no gene match. The CDR3 here is CASGTSGRGEQFF. In DNA, the CDR3 is TGTGCCAGCGGGACTAGCGGGAGAGGTGAGCAGTTCTTC.

This clone has a handful of counts. CDR3 DNA sequence: TGTGCCTGGAGTGTAGGGGGGGAGAGTGAAAAACTGTTTTTT. This encodes CAWSVGGESEKLFF. The chain employs TRBV30 and TRBJ1-4, with a possible D match to TRBD1 (6 bases). Germline V CDR1 and CDR2: GTSNPN, SVGIG (reference sequence). Trimming stripped 0 bases from V and 7 bases from J, with 12 bases between. The CDR3 length is 14 residues.

The chain couples TRBV27 to TRBJ2-1; the D call may be TRBD1 or TRBD2 (5 bases each). With 0 bases removed from V and 5 bases from J, the gap between germline ends came to 17 bases. The germline gives CDR1 MNHEY, CDR2 SMNVEV (reference sequence). This CDR3 has 17 residues. The CDR3: CASSLSMWDGANNEQFF. The CDR3 bases are TGTGCCAGCAGTTTATCGATGTGGGACGGAGCCAACAATGAGCAGTTCTTC.

The chain links TRBV20-1 to TRBJ1-1; D call uncertain. CDR1 is DFQATT, CDR2 SNEGSKA, per germline (reference sequence). The V end lost 4 bases, the J end lost 4 bases, and 4 bases lay between the germline ends. CDR3 size: 10 residues. The CDR3 DNA is TGCAGTGCTAAGCTCACTGAAGCTTTCTTT. Translation gives CSAKLTEAFF.

The V gene is TRBV11-3, the J gene TRBJ2-2, with D tentatively TRBD2 (7 bases). V shed 4 bases and J shed 3 bases, with 18 bases lying between them. CDR1 is SGHNT, CDR2 YENEEA, per germline. The CDR3 spans 17 residues. The DNA for the CDR3 is TGTGCCAGCAGCTCAAGGGGGGGAGGTACAGACACCGGGGAGCTGTTTTTT. Residues: CASSSRGGGTDTGELFF. The full variable domain, completed using reference TRBV11-3 and TRBJ2-2, is EAGVVQSPRYKIIEKKQPVAFWCNPISGHNTLYWYLQNLGQGPELLIRYENEEAVDDSQLPKDRFSAERLKGVDSTLKIQPAELGDSAVYLCASSSRGGGTDTGELFFGEGSRLTVL.

The genes are TRBV11-2 and TRBJ2-3; 9 bases fit TRBD2. This CDR3 is 19 amino acids long. V shed 1 base and J 9 bases; nucleotides not matched to a gene: 20. Germline CDR1 is SGHAT and CDR2 is FQNNGV. DNA for the CDR3: TGTGCCAGCAGCTTAGTTCTGGAGGTTGCGGGGGGGCCGGGGTCCACGCAGTATTTT. Amino acid sequence: CASSLVLEVAGGPGSTQYF.

This rearrangement joins TRBV27 to TRBJ2-3, with D possibly TRBD2 on 6 matching bases. CDR1 is MNHEY, CDR2 SMNVEV, per germline (reference sequence). CDR3 length equals 17 residues. Deletions cut 8 bases from V and 7 bases from J, with 28 bases between. The CDR3 is CASHGSLETGDRNTQYF. The CDR3 nucleotides are TGTGCCAGCCATGGAAGTCTGGAGACGGGAGATAGGAATACGCAGTATTTT.

This chain links TRBV7-9 with TRBJ2-3; TRBD1 matches 11 bases. Losses at the gene ends were 4 bases for V and 7 bases for J; bases not matched to a gene: 4. The CDR3 is made up of 14 amino acids. Per the germline V gene, CDR1 is SEHNR and CDR2 is FQNEAQ (reference sequence). CDR3 nucleotides: TGTGCCAGCAGCTCGGACAGGGGGCTAAATACGCAGTATTTT. This codes for CASSSDRGLNTQYF.

V usage is TRBV5-8 and J usage is TRBJ1-1, with TRBD1 matching 10 bases. V lost 6 bases, J lost 4 bases, and 3 bases stayed unmatched. CDR1 is SGHTS, CDR2 YDEGEE, per germline. The CDR3 extends over 13 amino acids. The CDR3 sequence: CASTRTGGTEAFF. DNA of the CDR3: TGTGCCAGCACAAGGACAGGGGGCACTGAAGCTTTCTTT.

CDR3 bases: TGTGCCAGCAGCCTCCTGGGCCCTGGAACTGAAGCTTTCTTT. Translated: CASSLLGPGTEAFF. The V and J genes are TRBV11-3 and TRBJ1-1; D is ambiguous. This CDR3 contains 14 residues. Germline V gene sequence: CDR1 SGHNT, CDR2 YENEEA. Trimming took off 5 bases at V and 5 bases at J, with 15 bases between the two ends.

The chain carries TRBV19 and TRBJ1-6; D not certain. Germline V gene lookup returns CDR1 LNHDA and CDR2 SQIVND (reference sequence). The CDR3 sequence is 15 residues long. Trimming took 3 bases from V and 9 from J, leaving 15 bases between them. In DNA, the CDR3 is TGTGCCAGTAGTATTTCAAACCTTACGCCTTCACCCCTCCACTTT. The encoded protein is CASSISNLTPSPLHF.